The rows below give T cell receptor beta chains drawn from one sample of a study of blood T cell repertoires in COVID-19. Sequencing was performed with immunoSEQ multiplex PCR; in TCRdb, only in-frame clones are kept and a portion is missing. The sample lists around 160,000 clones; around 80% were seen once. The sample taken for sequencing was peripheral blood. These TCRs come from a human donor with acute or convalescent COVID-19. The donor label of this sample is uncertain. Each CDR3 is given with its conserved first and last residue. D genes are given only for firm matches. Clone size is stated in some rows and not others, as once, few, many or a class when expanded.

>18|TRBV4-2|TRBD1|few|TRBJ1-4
TGTGCCAGCAGCCCCCATCGGACAGGGATAGAGACTAATGAAAAACTGTTTTTT
CASSPHRTGIETNEKLFF
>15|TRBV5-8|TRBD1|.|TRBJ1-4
TGTGCCAGCTTCTTCTCCGGGACAGGGAATGAAAAACTGTTTTTT
CASFFSGTGNEKLFF
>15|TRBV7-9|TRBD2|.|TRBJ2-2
TGTGCCAGCAGCTTATTGGGAGGGAGAACCGGGGAGCTGTTTTTT
CASSLLGGRTGELFF
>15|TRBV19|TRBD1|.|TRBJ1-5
TGTGCCAGTAGGGACAGGGGGCTCTGGAATCAGCCCCAGCATTTT
CASRDRGLWNQPQHF
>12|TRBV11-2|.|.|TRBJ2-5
TGTGCCAGCAGGAGGGAGGACGGTATCCAGTACTTC
CASRREDGIQYF
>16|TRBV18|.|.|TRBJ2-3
TGTGCCAGCTCACCCGGCGACGGGGGGCGGATAGATACGCAGTATTTT
CASSPGDGGRIDTQYF
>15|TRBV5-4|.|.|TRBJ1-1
TGTGCCAGCAGCCCAAGCAACAGGGCGAACACTGAAGCTTTCTTT
CASSPSNRANTEAFF
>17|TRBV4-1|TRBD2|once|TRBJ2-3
TGCGCCAGCAGCCACCACAGACTAGCGGGAAGCACAGATACGCAGTATTTT
CASSHHRLAGSTDTQYF
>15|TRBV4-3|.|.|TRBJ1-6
TGCGCCAGCAGCCAATCGAGCTCCTATAATTCACCCCTCCACTTT
CASSQSSSYNSPLHF
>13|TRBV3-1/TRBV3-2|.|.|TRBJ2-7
TGTGCCAGCAAAGGGGGGGGCCCCTACGAGCAGTACTTC
CASKGGGPYEQYF
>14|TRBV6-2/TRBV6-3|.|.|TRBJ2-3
TGTGCCAGCAGTTACCCCCCCGGTGGGAGTACGCAGTATTTT
CASSYPPGGSTQYF
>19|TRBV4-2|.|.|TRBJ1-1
TGTGCCAGCAGCCAAGAGCCTAGGGGGGGCAGTAAAGTGAACACTGAAGCTTTCTTT
CASSQEPRGGSKVNTEAFF
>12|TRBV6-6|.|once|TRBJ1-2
TGTGCCACCCAGGAAGGGGCTCTTGGCTACACCTTC
CATQEGALGYTF
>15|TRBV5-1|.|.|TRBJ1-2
TGCGCCAGCAGCTTGTTACAGGGTCCTTCCTATGGCTACACCTTC
CASSLLQGPSYGYTF
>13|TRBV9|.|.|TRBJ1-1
TGTGCCAGCAGCGTAGATTCGGCAGGCAGGACTTTCTTT
CASSVDSAGRTFF
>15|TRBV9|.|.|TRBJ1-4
TGTGCCAGCAGCGCGTGGACAACGTCTAATGAAAAACTGTTTTTT
CASSAWTTSNEKLFF
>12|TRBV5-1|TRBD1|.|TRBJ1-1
TGCGCCAGCAGCCGGGGACAGAATGAAGCTTTCTTT
CASSRGQNEAFF
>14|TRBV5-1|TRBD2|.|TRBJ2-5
TGCGCCAGCAGCGAATTAACTAGCGGAGAGACCCAGTACTTC
CASSELTSGETQYF
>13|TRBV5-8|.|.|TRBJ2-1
TGTGCCAGCAGCTTGGCCTTTGGGAGAGAGCAGTTCTTC
CASSLAFGREQFF
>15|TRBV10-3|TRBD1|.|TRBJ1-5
TGTGCCATCAGTGAACAGGGGCTGGGCAATCAGCCCCAGCATTTT
CAISEQGLGNQPQHF
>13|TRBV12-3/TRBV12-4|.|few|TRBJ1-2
TGTGCCAGCAGCAAAGATCATCAGTCTGGCTACACCTTC
CASSKDHQSGYTF
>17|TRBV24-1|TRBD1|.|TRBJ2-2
TGTGCCACCAGTGACACCTCGGGACAGTCGAACACCGGGGAGCTGTTTTTT
CATSDTSGQSNTGELFF
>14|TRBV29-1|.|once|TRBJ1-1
TGCAGCGTCCGTAGCTACCCCATGAACACTGAAGCTTTCTTT
CSVRSYPMNTEAFF
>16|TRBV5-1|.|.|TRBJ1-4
TGCGCCAGCAGCCCACTGGGGGACACAACCTATGAAAAACTGTTTTTT
CASSPLGDTTYEKLFF
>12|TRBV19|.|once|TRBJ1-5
TGTGCCAGTAGACTATGGGATCAGCCCCAGCATTTT
CASRLWDQPQHF
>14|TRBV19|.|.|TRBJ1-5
TGTGCCAGTACCCAGGGCTCCTTCAATCAGCCCCAGCATTTT
CASTQGSFNQPQHF
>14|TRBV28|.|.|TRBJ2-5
TGTGCCAGCAGACCCCGGACAGCGGGGGAGACCCAGTACTTC
CASRPRTAGETQYF
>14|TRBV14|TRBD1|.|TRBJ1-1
TGTGCCAGCAGCGAGGACAGGGGGTGGACTGAAGCTTTCTTT
CASSEDRGWTEAFF
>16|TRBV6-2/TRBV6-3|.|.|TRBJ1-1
TGTGCCAGCAGTCCCCCCCGGGGTCGAGTGAACACTGAAGCTTTCTTT
CASSPPRGRVNTEAFF
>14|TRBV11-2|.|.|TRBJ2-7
TGTGCCAGCAGCTTGTCTACCGGGAACAGCGAGCAGTACTTC
CASSLSTGNSEQYF
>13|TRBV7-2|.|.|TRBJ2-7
TGTGCCAGCAGCTTAGCAGGGGATTACGAGCAGTACTTC
CASSLAGDYEQYF
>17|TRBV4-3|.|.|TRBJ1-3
TGCGCCAGCAGCCGCTCCCCGGCAGGGGTCTCTGGAAACACCATATATTTT
CASSRSPAGVSGNTIYF
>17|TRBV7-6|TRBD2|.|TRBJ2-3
TGTGCCAGCAGCTCACTCGGTGGGGGGGAAAGCACAGATACGCAGTATTTT
CASSSLGGGESTDTQYF
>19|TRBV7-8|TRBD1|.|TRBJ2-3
TGTGCCAGCAGCTTATGGGAGACAGGGGCCCATCTGGGCACAGATACGCAGTATTTT
CASSLWETGAHLGTDTQYF
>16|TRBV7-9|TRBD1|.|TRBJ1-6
TGTGCCAGCAGCTCTTTGTGGGGACAGGGGGTGTCACCCCTCCACTTT
CASSSLWGQGVSPLHF
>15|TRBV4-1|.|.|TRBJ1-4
TGCGCCAGCAGCCAAGGGGGGGGCCCAACTGAAAAACTGTTTTTT
CASSQGGGPTEKLFF
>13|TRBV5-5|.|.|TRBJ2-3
TGTGCCAGCAGCTCCTTTAATACAGATACGCAGTATTTT
CASSSFNTDTQYF
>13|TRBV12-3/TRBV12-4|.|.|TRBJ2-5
TGTGCCAGCAGTTTGGGGCTTCAAGAGACCCAGTACTTC
CASSLGLQETQYF
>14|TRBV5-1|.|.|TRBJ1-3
TGCGCCAGCAGCCTCGAGGTAGGTGGAAACACCATATATTTT
CASSLEVGGNTIYF
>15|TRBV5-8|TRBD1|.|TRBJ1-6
TGTGCCAGCAGCTTGCGGACAGGGAATGATTCACCCCTCCACTTT
CASSLRTGNDSPLHF
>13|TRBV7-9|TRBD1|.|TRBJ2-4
TGTGCCAGCAGGACAGGGGGAGGAGACATTCAGTACTTC
CASRTGGGDIQYF
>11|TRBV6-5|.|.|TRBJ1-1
TGTGCCAGCAGATCTGTAGGAGGAGCTTTCTTT
CASRSVGGAFF
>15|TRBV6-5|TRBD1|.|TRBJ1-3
TGTGCCAGCAGAACCGGGACAGGGACTGGAAACACCATATATTTT
CASRTGTGTGNTIYF
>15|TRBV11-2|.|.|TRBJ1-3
TGTGCCAGCAGACGTTCGGGGGGCGCTGGAAACACCATATATTTT
CASRRSGGAGNTIYF
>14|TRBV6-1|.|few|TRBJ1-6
TGTGCCAGCAGTGAGCACAGCCATAATTCACCCCTCCACTTT
CASSEHSHNSPLHF
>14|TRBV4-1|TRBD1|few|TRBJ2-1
TGCGCCAGCAGCCAAAGGACAGGCTGGGATGAGCAGTTCTTC
CASSQRTGWDEQFF
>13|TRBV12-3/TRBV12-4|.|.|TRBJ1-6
TGTGCCAGCAGTCTAACAGGGAATTCACCCCTCCACTTT
CASSLTGNSPLHF
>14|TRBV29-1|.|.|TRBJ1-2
TGCAGCGTTGAACGGCGGAACTCTAACTATGGCTACACCTTC
CSVERRNSNYGYTF
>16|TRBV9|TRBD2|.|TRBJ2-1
TGTGCCAGCAGCGTAGGTCTAGCGGGGGCCAACAATGAGCAGTTCTTC
CASSVGLAGANNEQFF
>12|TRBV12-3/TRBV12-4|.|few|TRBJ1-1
TGTGCCAGCAGTCGCGAGGACAGCGGAGCTTTCTTT
CASSREDSGAFF
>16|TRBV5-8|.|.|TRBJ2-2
TGTGCCAGCGACCCTGCGGGACTTTCGAACACCGGGGAGCTGTTTTTT
CASDPAGLSNTGELFF
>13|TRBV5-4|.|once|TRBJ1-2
TGTGCCAGCAGCTTGAACAATGACTATGGCTACACCTTC
CASSLNNDYGYTF
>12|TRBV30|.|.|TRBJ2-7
TGTGCCTGGAGTCCGGGGCGGGGTACGCAGTACTTC
CAWSPGRGTQYF
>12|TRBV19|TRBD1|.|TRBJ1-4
TGTGCCGCGACAGGGGAAAATGAAAAACTGTTTTTT
CAATGENEKLFF
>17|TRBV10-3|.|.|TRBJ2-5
TGTGCCATCAGTGAGTTCCCGGAGAAGTCGGCCCAAGAGACCCAGTACTTC
CAISEFPEKSAQETQYF
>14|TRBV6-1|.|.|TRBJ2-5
TGTGCCAGCAGTGAAAGACAGGTTCAAGAGACCCAGTACTTC
CASSERQVQETQYF